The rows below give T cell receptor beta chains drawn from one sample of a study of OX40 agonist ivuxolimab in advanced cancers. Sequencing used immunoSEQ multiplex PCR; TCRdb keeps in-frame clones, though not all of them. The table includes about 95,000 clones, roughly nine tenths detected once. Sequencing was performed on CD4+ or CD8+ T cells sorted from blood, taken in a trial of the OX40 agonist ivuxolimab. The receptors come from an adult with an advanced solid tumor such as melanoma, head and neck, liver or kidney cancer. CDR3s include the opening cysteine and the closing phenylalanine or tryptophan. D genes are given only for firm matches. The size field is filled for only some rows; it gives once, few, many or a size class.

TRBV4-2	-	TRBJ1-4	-	CASSQENLRGLNEKLFF	TGTGCCAGCAGCCAAGAAAACCTTCGAGGACTTAATGAAAAACTGTTTTTT
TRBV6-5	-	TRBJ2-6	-	CASRAGPTGANVLTF	TGTGCCAGCAGGGCAGGGCCTACTGGGGCCAACGTCCTGACTTTC
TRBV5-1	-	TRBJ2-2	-	CASSSTSSGELFF	TGCGCCAGCAGCTCGACGTCATCCGGGGAGCTGTTTTTT
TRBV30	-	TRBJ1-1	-	CAWNGQPNTEAFF	TGTGCCTGGAACGGACAGCCAAACACTGAAGCTTTCTTT
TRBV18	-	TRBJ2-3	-	CASSYPGPTDTQYF	TGTGCCAGCTCCTACCCTGGACCCACAGATACGCAGTATTTT
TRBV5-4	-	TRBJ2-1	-	CASSQTLGLGEQFF	TGTGCCAGCAGCCAAACTCTAGGATTGGGTGAGCAGTTCTTC
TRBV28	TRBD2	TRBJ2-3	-	CSSRARAGGFTDTQYF	TGTTCATCGAGGGCAAGGGCGGGAGGGTTCACAGATACGCAGTATTTT
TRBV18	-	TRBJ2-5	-	CASSPRESGQETQYF	TGTGCCAGCTCACCACGGGAATCCGGCCAAGAGACCCAGTACTTC
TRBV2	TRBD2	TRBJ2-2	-	CATQAGGFPGELFF	TGTGCCACCCAAGCGGGAGGGTTTCCCGGGGAGCTGTTTTTT
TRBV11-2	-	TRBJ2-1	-	CASSLDWLRGREQFF	TGTGCCAGCAGCTTAGATTGGCTGCGGGGGCGTGAGCAGTTCTTC
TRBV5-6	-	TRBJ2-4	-	CASSLMNIQYF	TGTGCCAGCAGCTTGATGAACATTCAGTACTTC
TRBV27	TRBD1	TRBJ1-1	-	CASSKDRQGGAEAFF	TGTGCCAGCAGTAAGGATCGACAGGGAGGAGCTGAAGCTTTCTTT
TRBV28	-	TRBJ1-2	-	CASGRRTDGYGYTF	TGTGCCAGCGGAAGACGGACAGATGGCTATGGCTACACTTTC
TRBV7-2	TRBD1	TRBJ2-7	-	CASSSGRTGPYEQYF	TGTGCCAGCAGCTCCGGTCGGACAGGGCCCTACGAGCAGTACTTC
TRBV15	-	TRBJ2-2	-	CATSVVWDGELFF	TGTGCCACCAGCGTTGTTTGGGACGGGGAGCTGTTTTTT
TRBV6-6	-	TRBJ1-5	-	CASGRGINQPQHF	TGTGCCAGCGGGCGGGGGATAAATCAGCCCCAGCATTTT
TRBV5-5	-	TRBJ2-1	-	CASSLLAGAYNEQFF	TGTGCCAGCAGCTTGTTGGCGGGTGCCTACAATGAGCAGTTCTTC
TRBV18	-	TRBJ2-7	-	CASSPRRQAQGNEQYF	TGTGCCAGCTCACCACGTCGACAGGCTCAGGGTAACGAGCAGTACTTC
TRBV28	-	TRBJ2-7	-	CASSSHSYEQYF	TGTGCCAGCAGTTCCCATTCCTACGAGCAGTACTTC
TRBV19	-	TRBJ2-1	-	CASRQTGKKQFF	TGTGCCAGTAGACAAACAGGAAAGAAGCAGTTCTTC
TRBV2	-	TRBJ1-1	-	CASSEEANTEAFF	TGTGCCAGCAGTGAAGAGGCGAACACTGAAGCTTTCTTT
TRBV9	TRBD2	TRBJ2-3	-	CASSVARLAGGLWDTQYF	TGTGCCAGCAGCGTTGCCCGACTAGCGGGAGGGCTATGGGATACGCAGTATTTT
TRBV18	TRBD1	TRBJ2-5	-	CASSPPGTGMGEQYF	TGTGCCAGCTCACCACCAGGGACAGGCATGGGGGAGCAGTACTTC
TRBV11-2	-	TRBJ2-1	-	CASSLVRGGEQFF	TGTGCCAGCAGCTTAGTCAGGGGAGGTGAGCAGTTCTTC
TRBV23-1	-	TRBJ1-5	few	CASSPGQKQPQHF	TGCGCCAGCAGTCCTGGACAGAAGCAGCCCCAGCATTTT
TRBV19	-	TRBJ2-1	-	CASSIWTLRENEQFF	TGTGCCAGTAGTATCTGGACTCTCCGAGAGAATGAGCAGTTCTTC
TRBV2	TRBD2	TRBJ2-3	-	CASSPPTSGVGDTQYF	TGTGCCAGCAGTCCGCCGACTAGCGGGGTCGGAGATACGCAGTATTTT
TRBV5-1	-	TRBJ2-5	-	CASSLHQRQETQYF	TGCGCCAGCAGCTTGCATCAGCGCCAAGAGACCCAGTACTTC
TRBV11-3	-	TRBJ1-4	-	CASSLGGPGATNEKLFF	TGTGCCAGCAGCTTAGGCGGACCGGGCGCAACTAATGAAAAACTGTTTTTT
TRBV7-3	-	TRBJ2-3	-	CASSLTRDHTDTQYF	TGTGCCAGCAGCTTAACCCGGGACCACACAGATACGCAGTATTTT
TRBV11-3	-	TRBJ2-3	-	CASSLVGGRTDTQYF	TGTGCCAGCAGTTTAGTAGGTGGGAGGACAGATACGCAGTATTTT
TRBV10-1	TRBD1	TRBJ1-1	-	CASSELRTGGPEAFF	TGCGCCAGCAGTGAATTAAGGACAGGGGGACCTGAAGCTTTCTTT
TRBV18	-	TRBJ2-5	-	CASSPQETQYF	TGTGCCAGCTCACCTCAGGAGACCCAGTACTTC
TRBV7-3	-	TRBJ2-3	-	CASSEGVRADTQYF	TGTGCCAGCAGCGAAGGGGTTCGGGCAGATACGCAGTATTTT
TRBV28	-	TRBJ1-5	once	CASSLAAQPQHF	TGTGCCAGCAGTTTAGCCGCCCAGCCCCAGCATTTT
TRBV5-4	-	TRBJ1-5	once	CASSLDGGNQPQHF	TGTGCCAGCAGCTTGGATGGTGGCAATCAGCCCCAGCATTTT
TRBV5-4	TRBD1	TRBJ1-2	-	CASSLADRGLYGYTF	TGTGCCAGCAGCTTAGCCGACAGGGGGCTCTATGGCTACACCTTC
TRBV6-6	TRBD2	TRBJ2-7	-	CASSKGLAGYEQYF	TGTGCCAGCAGTAAAGGACTAGCGGGGTACGAGCAGTACTTC
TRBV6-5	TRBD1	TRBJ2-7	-	CASTSLGQGGEQYF	TGTGCCAGCACCTCCCTCGGACAGGGAGGCGAGCAGTACTTC
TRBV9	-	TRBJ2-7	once	CASSVEAYPRGYEQYF	TGTGCCAGCAGCGTAGAAGCTTACCCGAGGGGGTACGAGCAGTACTTC
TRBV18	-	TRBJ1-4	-	CASSTSQGGLFF	TGTGCCAGCTCAACCTCACAGGGAGGACTGTTTTTT
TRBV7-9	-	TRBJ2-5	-	CASSLGQAEKTQYF	TGTGCCAGCAGCTTAGGTCAGGCCGAGAAGACCCAGTACTTC
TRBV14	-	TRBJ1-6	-	CASSQGQPNSPLHF	TGTGCCAGCAGCCAAGGGCAGCCAAATTCACCCCTCCACTTT
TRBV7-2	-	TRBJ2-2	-	CASSLFGRSRGNTGELFF	TGTGCCAGCAGCTTATTTGGAAGGAGCCGTGGAAACACCGGGGAGCTGTTTTTT
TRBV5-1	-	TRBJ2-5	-	CASSLQGAGRETQYF	TGCGCCAGCAGCTTGCAGGGCGCAGGGAGAGAGACCCAGTACTTC
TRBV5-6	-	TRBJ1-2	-	CASSLRQVANYGYTF	TGTGCCAGCAGCTTGCGGCAAGTAGCTAACTATGGCTACACCTTC
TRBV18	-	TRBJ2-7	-	CASSPNPGQSYEQYF	TGTGCCAGCTCACCGAACCCCGGACAGTCCTACGAGCAGTACTTC
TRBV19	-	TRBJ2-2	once	CASTQGGNTGELFF	TGTGCCAGTACCCAAGGAGGGAACACCGGGGAGCTGTTTTTT
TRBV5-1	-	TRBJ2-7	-	CASSLPGNPNEQYF	TGCGCCAGCAGCTTGCCCGGGAACCCCAACGAGCAGTACTTC
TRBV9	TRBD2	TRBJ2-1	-	CASSPRGLAGGTHNEQFF	TGTGCCAGCAGCCCCCGCGGACTAGCGGGAGGTACACACAATGAGCAGTTCTTC
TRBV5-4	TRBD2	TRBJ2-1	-	CASSWTSGKNEQFF	TGTGCCAGCAGCTGGACTAGCGGGAAGAATGAGCAGTTCTTC
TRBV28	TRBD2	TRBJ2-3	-	CASSLQASGRRDTQYF	TGTGCCAGCAGTTTACAGGCTAGCGGGAGGCGAGATACGCAGTATTTT
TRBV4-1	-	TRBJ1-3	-	CASSQPTGGGSGNTIYF	TGCGCCAGCAGCCAACCCACGGGAGGGGGCTCTGGAAACACCATATATTTT